The T cell receptor (beta chain) described here comes from a study of blood T cell repertoires in COVID-19. Study in general: Acute and convalescent COVID-19 samples came from the United States, Italy and Spain.

This CDR3 has 14 amino acids. Germline CDR1 reads KGHSH; CDR2 reads LQKENI. The junction had 7 bases not matched to a gene; V was cut back by 5 bases and J by 4 bases. Original processing notes: Estimation of nucleated cell counts relied on the amplification of reference gene primers. Assay: immunoSEQ multiplex PCR; the TCRdb copy retains only in-frame clones and omits some. The V and J calls and clone size were taken over from that table, and D and trimming were inferred from the DNA. The sample records about 160,000 clones, 82% being singletons. This TCR was sampled from a human donor with acute or convalescent COVID-19. The donor label of this sample is uncertain. Sequenced input: peripheral blood. The V and J genes are TRBV18 and TRBJ1-2, with 7 bases fitting TRBD1. The CDR3 region is CASSREGAGYGYTF. Written as DNA, the CDR3 is TGTGCCAGCTCAAGAGAGGGGGCAGGCTATGGCTACACCTTC.